These T cell receptor beta chains were read from a single sample in a study of cytomegalovirus exposure and HLA in healthy donors. Some clones are missing from TCRdb's copy, which holds only in-frame ones; the method was immunoSEQ multiplex PCR. The sample lists 350,000 or so clones, 75% to 90% occurring once. Sequencing used PBMCs. The receptors come from a woman aged 18-29 years in good health and CMV-seronegative. The CDR3 runs from the conserved cysteine through the conserved F or W. The D gene is left open where the match is weak. Expanded clones get a size class; other rows say once, few or many, or leave the size out.

v_gene	abundance	j_gene	d_gene	CDR3nt	CDR3aa
TRBV7-2	NA	TRBJ2-7	NA	TGTGCCAGCAGCCCTGGGGCCGAGTCCTACGAGCAGTACTTC	CASSPGAESYEQYF
TRBV5-6	NA	TRBJ2-2	TRBD2	TGTGCCAGCAGCTTGCCTAGCGGGAGTATGGGGACCGGGGAGCTGTTTTTT	CASSLPSGSMGTGELFF
TRBV28	NA	TRBJ2-5	NA	TGTGCCAGCAGCTTCCGGGACACCGTTTTTGGGGTAAACCAAGAGACCCAGTACTTC	CASSFRDTVFGVNQETQYF
TRBV28	NA	TRBJ1-5	NA	TGTGCCAGCAGTGCCCTAGAGGCGTATCAGCCCCAGCATTTT	CASSALEAYQPQHF
TRBV6-5	NA	TRBJ2-3	NA	TGTGCCAGCAGTTATGGTCGGAGGGGCGCAGATACGCAGTATTTT	CASSYGRRGADTQYF
TRBV7-2	NA	TRBJ2-1	TRBD2	TGTGCCAGCAGCTTATTGTCGGGGCTAGCGGGGCCATTCTACAATGAGCAGTTCTTC	CASSLLSGLAGPFYNEQFF
TRBV5-6	once	TRBJ1-5	TRBD1	TGTGCCAGCAGCGCTTTTCAGGGGGCCCAGCCCCAGCATTTT	CASSAFQGAQPQHF
TRBV7-2	NA	TRBJ1-2	TRBD1	TGTGCCAGCAGCACCGGACAGGGATCTAACTATGGCTACACCTTC	CASSTGQGSNYGYTF
TRBV18	NA	TRBJ1-5	NA	TGTGCCAGCTCACCGGCTAGCAATCAGCCCCAGCATTTT	CASSPASNQPQHF
TRBV7-9	few	TRBJ1-1	TRBD1	TGTGCCAGCACCCCGACAGGGGGGAACACTGAAGCTTTCTTT	CASTPTGGNTEAFF
TRBV11-2	NA	TRBJ1-2	NA	TGTGCCAGCAGCCTGGCCAGTTTGTATGGCTACACCTTC	CASSLASLYGYTF
TRBV28	NA	TRBJ1-5	NA	TGTGCCAGCAGTTCACCCCGGGGAGGGGGTGATCAGCCCCAGCATTTT	CASSSPRGGGDQPQHF
TRBV6-5	NA	TRBJ2-2	NA	TGTGCCAGCACTCCGAACACCGGGGAGCTGTTTTTT	CASTPNTGELFF
TRBV9	NA	TRBJ2-5	TRBD1	TGTGCCAGCAGCCCCCAGGGACAGGGGGCGCTGGAGACCCAGTACTTC	CASSPQGQGALETQYF
TRBV9	NA	TRBJ2-7	NA	TGTGCCAGCAGCGTAGTTCGCGGGTCCTCACCCTACGAGCAGTACTTC	CASSVVRGSSPYEQYF
TRBV5-1	few	TRBJ2-1	TRBD2	TGCGCCAGCAGCTGGGGGGGACTAGCCCAGGGGAATGAGCAGTTCTTC	CASSWGGLAQGNEQFF
TRBV5-4	once	TRBJ2-5	NA	TGTGCCAGCAGCTCGAGATTAGGCAGGGAGGCAGAGACCCAGTACTTC	CASSSRLGREAETQYF
TRBV9	NA	TRBJ1-5	TRBD1	TGTGCCAGCAGCGTAGGGGACAGGGGGGATCAGCCCCAGCATTTT	CASSVGDRGDQPQHF
TRBV29-1	NA	TRBJ1-1	NA	TGCAGCATAACGGAGGTGGGGGCAAACACTGAAGCTTTCTTT	CSITEVGANTEAFF
TRBV9	NA	TRBJ2-5	TRBD1	TGTGCCAGCAGCGTAGTCGAGGGGGCCCAAGAGACCCAGTACTTC	CASSVVEGAQETQYF
TRBV15	NA	TRBJ1-2	NA	TGTGCCACCAGCAGAGATCGCGGGACGGACTATGGCTACACCTTC	CATSRDRGTDYGYTF
TRBV28	NA	TRBJ1-1	NA	TGTGCCAGCAGTTTATACGGAAGGGGCATGAACACTGAAGCTTTCTTT	CASSLYGRGMNTEAFF
TRBV2	NA	TRBJ2-7	NA	TGTGCCAGCAGTGGTGTCGGGATCTACGAGCAGTACTTC	CASSGVGIYEQYF
TRBV29-1	NA	TRBJ2-1	TRBD2	TGCAGCGCATCAGCGGGAGGGCGGTATGAGCAGTTCTTC	CSASAGGRYEQFF
TRBV25-1	NA	TRBJ2-1	TRBD2	TGTGCCAGCAGTGGGGGACTAGCGGGAGCGTACAATGAGCAGTTCTTC	CASSGGLAGAYNEQFF
TRBV29-1	NA	TRBJ1-1	NA	TGCAGCGTCGGGATTCTCGGGGAAACTGAAGCTTTCTTT	CSVGILGETEAFF
TRBV7-9	NA	TRBJ2-7	TRBD2	TGTGCCAGCAGCTTAAAGGCTAGCGGGCTCGGCGAGCAGTACTTC	CASSLKASGLGEQYF
TRBV27	few	TRBJ1-5	NA	TGTGCCAGCAGTTTATCGGGAGTTCAGCCCCAGCATTTT	CASSLSGVQPQHF
TRBV6-5	NA	TRBJ2-5	NA	TGTGCCAGCAGTAGAGGCGGAAGCCAAGAGACCCAGTACTTC	CASSRGGSQETQYF
TRBV7-8	NA	TRBJ2-1	TRBD2	TGTGCCAGCAGCTCCGCGACTAGCGCCCCAGGTGAGCAGTTCTTC	CASSSATSAPGEQFF
TRBV4-3	once	TRBJ2-4	TRBD1	TGCGCCAGCAGCCAAGATGGCGGACAGGGGGTAGCCAAAAACATTCAGTACTTC	CASSQDGGQGVAKNIQYF
TRBV29-1	NA	TRBJ2-1	TRBD2	TGCAGCGTTGATGACGTACTAGCGGGAGGCAATGAGCAGTTCTTC	CSVDDVLAGGNEQFF